The 14 T cell receptor beta chains reported below all come from one sample, sequenced in a study of T cells in Graves' hyperthyroidism and ophthalmopathy. TCR beta CDR3 regions were amplified from RNA transcripts. The primer set for the first-round RT-PCR of the TCR CDR3 was HTBI. TCRdb reanalysed the multiplex PCR reads using MiXCR and keeps one entry per CDR3 protein. The table records 130,000 or so distinct CDR3 sequences, around 20% of them present only once. The specimen sequenced was blood. These receptors were collected from a woman in her 50s with Graves' hyperthyroidism that later progressed to Graves' ophthalmopathy.

In this sample, this clonotype turned up a few times. The rearrangement joins TRBV5-4 to TRBJ2-7; 7 positions match TRBD1. V was pared by 0 bases and J by 3 bases, with 6 bases of the junction left unmatched. CDR1 and CDR2 (germline): SGHNT, YYREEE (reference sequence). This CDR3 contains 15 residues. The CDR3 sequence: CASSLADRASYEQYF. The DNA for the CDR3 is TGTGCCAGCAGCTTGGCAGACAGGGCAAGCTACGAGCAGTACTTC.

The rearrangement uses TRBV15 and TRBJ2-7, with a weak D call TRBD2 (5 bases). V dropped 0 bases and J dropped 5 bases, with 14 bases sitting between them. The CDR3 contains 15 residues. The germline V gene has CDR1 LNHNV and CDR2 YYDKDF (reference sequence). The chain's CDR3 is CATSRDLGSENEQYF. The DNA of the CDR3 is TGTGCCACCAGCAGAGATCTTGGGAGTGAGAACGAGCAGTACTTC.

This clonotype was counted many times. The genes are TRBV5-1 and TRBJ2-2, with D tentatively TRBD1 (6 bases). This CDR3 is built from 14 residues. Trimming pared 5 bases from V and 7 bases from J, leaving 15 bases between. The germline V gene has CDR1 SGHRS and CDR2 YFSETQ. The CDR3 is CASSPTGPFGELFF. DNA of the CDR3: TGCGCCAGCAGTCCGACAGGACCATTCGGGGAGCTGTTTTTT.

This clonotype occurred many times. The J gene is TRBJ2-3, the V gene TRBV28; TRBD2 aligns across 7 bases. J gave up 1 base and V 8 bases, and 6 bases lay outside the gene matches. Germline V gene sequence: CDR1 MDHEN, CDR2 SYDVKM. The CDR3 extends over 14 amino acids. The CDR3 DNA is TGTGCCAGCGGTCAGGCGGGAGGCACAGATACGCAGTATTTT. It yields the protein CASGQAGGTDTQYF.

This clonotype appeared a few times. The genes are TRBV15 and TRBJ2-6; TRBD1 might be the D (6 bases). The CDR3 has 15 residues. The V end lost 5 bases, the J end lost 2 bases, and 10 bases lay between the germline ends. Germline V gives CDR1 LNHNV, CDR2 YYDKDF (reference sequence). The CDR3 DNA reads as TGTGCCACCAGCGGAACAGGGACTGGGGCCAACGTCCTGACTTTC. Amino acids: CATSGTGTGANVLTF.

This clonotype showed up many times. The chain links TRBV7-9 to TRBJ2-5, with TRBD1 matching 8 bases. There are 15 residues in the CDR3. V lost 6 bases and J lost 4; bases outside the gene matches: 10. The germline V gene has CDR1 SEHNR and CDR2 FQNEAQ (reference sequence). The CDR3 nucleotides are TGTGCCAGCAGACTCAGGGGGCGGATAGGAGAGACCCAGTACTTC. Translated, it gives CASRLRGRIGETQYF. The full variable domain, with the rest looked up from reference TRBV7-9 and TRBJ2-5, is DTGVSQNPRHKITKRGQNVTFRCDPISEHNRLYWYRQTLGQGPEFLTYFQNEAQLEKSRLLSDRFSAERPKGSFSTLEIQRTEQGDSAMYLCASRLRGRIGETQYFGPGTRLLVL.

The chain combines TRBV29-1 with TRBJ2-3; D is unclear. Per germline, CDR1 SQVTM and CDR2 ANQGSEA. Deletions cut 6 bases from V and 5 bases from J, with 3 bases between. CDR3 size: 9 residues. As DNA, the CDR3 is TGCAGCGTCGGAGATACGCAGTATTTT. This sequence encodes CSVGDTQYF.

The genes are TRBV20-1 and TRBJ2-1, with TRBD2 matching 13 bases. CDR1 and CDR2 from the germline V gene are DFQATT and SNEGSKA (reference sequence). V shed 3 bases and J 8 bases; nucleotides not matched to a gene: 7. The CDR3 runs to 15 residues. CDR3 DNA sequence: TGCAGTGCTAGGGGGACTAGCGGGACGTGGGATGAGCAGTTCTTC. Residues: CSARGTSGTWDEQFF.

This chain links TRBV13 with TRBJ2-7; tentative D call: TRBD2 (5 bases). Per germline, CDR1 PRHDT and CDR2 FYEKMQ (reference sequence). Trimming took off 2 bases at V and 3 bases at J, with 11 bases between the two ends. The CDR3 has 14 residues. The CDR3 spells CASSLRGSRYEQYF. The CDR3 coding sequence is TGTGCCAGCAGCTTACGGGGTTCCCGCTACGAGCAGTACTTC.

This clonotype rates as large. The J gene is TRBJ2-7, the V gene TRBV4-1; TRBD2 might be the D (5 bases). Germline CDR1 reads MGHRA; CDR2 reads YSYEKL. The CDR3 covers 15 residues. With 0 bases removed from V and 5 bases from J, the gap between germline ends came to 14 bases. The CDR3 coding sequence is TGCGCCAGCAGCCAAGACCCGGGGTACCCCAACGAGCAGTACTTC. Translating it yields CASSQDPGYPNEQYF.

V usage is TRBV11-2 and J usage is TRBJ2-1; 8 bases map to TRBD2. The CDR3 has 15 residues. Per the germline V gene, CDR1 is SGHAT and CDR2 is FQNNGV. Unmatched junction bases numbered 9, after V lost 4 bases and J lost 7 bases. The DNA of the CDR3 is TGTGCCAGCAGCTCCGGGACTAGGGAAACGAATGAGCAGTTCTTC. This encodes CASSSGTRETNEQFF.

The gene calls are TRBV3-1 and TRBJ1-5, with D perhaps TRBD1 (5 bases). Trimming removed 0 bases from V and 7 bases from J, with 10 bases in between. This CDR3 is 14 amino acids long. Germline lookup yields CDR1 LGHDT and CDR2 YNNKEL (reference sequence). CDR3 sequence reads: CASSQEGTYQPQHF. DNA of the CDR3: TGTGCCAGCAGCCAAGAGGGGACGTACCAGCCCCAGCATTTT.

The CDR3 sequence: CASSGGTSGIHTQYF. CDR3 nucleotide sequence: TGTGCCAGCAGTGGGGGGACTAGCGGGATACATACGCAGTATTTT. The chain has TRBV6-2 or TRBV6-3 and TRBJ2-3; TRBD2 aligns across 13 bases. This CDR3 spans 15 amino acids. V lost 5 bases to trimming and J lost 7 bases; unmatched junction nucleotides: 6. Looked up from germline, CDR1 is MNHEY and CDR2 is SVGEGT.

The genes are TRBV28 and TRBJ1-1, with a possible D match to TRBD1 (6 bases). Germline-derived CDR1 and CDR2 are MDHEN and SYDVKM. V was cut by 2 bases and J by 6 bases, with 13 bases left in between. The CDR3 has 14 amino acids. The CDR3 DNA sequence: TGTGCCAGCAGTTTAAGGGGGTGGTCTGCTGAAGCTTTCTTT. It is translated as CASSLRGWSAEAFF.